This T cell receptor (beta chain) was observed in a study of shared clonotypes between healthy human individuals (dated by TCRdb to 2020 to 2021). Broadly, across the study: Two women and a few men aged 18 to 49 years were included in the cohort. For each donor, CD4 naive and CD4 memory were each run on three plates, CD8 naive on two plates, and CD8 memory on one plate. Blood TCR repertoires of about 5 healthy adults were deeply sequenced to estimate repertoire size and the extent of clonotype sharing between individuals. Libraries were prepared and TCR repertoires were sequenced by different laboratories using diverse techniques, in order to increase sequencing depth and limit assay-specific biases. Leukapheresis yielded between about 0.8 and 8.9 billion PBMCs per donor. General conclusions and limits of the study: Compared with non-shared clonotypes, clonotypes shared by all four sorted-subset donors had higher generation probabilities. Because the study included a small number of donors, the genetic and exposure-history diversity represented was limited. Sampling was restricted to blood, and TCR repertoires in tissue are likely to differ from TCR repertoires in blood. Even with the large sequencing depth, rarefaction of the sorted-subset datasets indicated that sequencing was incomplete. About 5% of naive CD4, 3.5% of naive CD8, 2.3% of memory CD4, and over 0.35% of memory CD8 clonotypes were shared across several donors. Pairwise subsampling indicated that sequencing depth was expected to affect the degree of clonotype sharing among donors. Naive subsets generally had larger estimated clonotype richness than memory subsets did.

Donors were healthy HIV-negative adults with no recently reported acute infections or vaccinations. All donors were Caucasian adults living in Nashville, Tennessee, USA. CD4+ T cells were enriched by magnetic negative selection; naive cells were then positively selected on CD45RA, and the negative fraction formed the memory subset. Blood was obtained by leukapheresis, after which PBMCs were separated by Ficoll-Histopaque density gradient centrifugation and cryopreserved in liquid nitrogen vapor phase. Analytical flow cytometry was used to check the purity and quantity of each magnetically sorted T cell population. From each sorted fraction, genomic DNA was isolated and quantified by UV absorbance on a Nanodrop 2000c. TCR CDR3 regions were amplified from genomic DNA by multiplex PCR using the deep immunoSEQ assay. Genomic DNA extracted from each cell subset was distributed evenly over all wells of several immunoSEQ 96-well plates, and each plate served as one replicate. For sorted subsets, each replicate PCR was loaded with approximately 200 ng genomic DNA, equivalent to 30,000 or so T cell genomes. Purified libraries were measured with a Qubit 3.0 fluorometer, size-checked on a Bioanalyzer 2100, and measured again with the KAPA Library Quantification kit. Every immunoSEQ 96-well plate was sequenced on a separate single-read 150-cycle Illumina NextSeq 550 flow cell. The paper's data handling went like this. Because the immunoSEQ output included only junctional sequences and no quality scores, the filtering could not be the same as the filtering used for full-length reads. To assign V/J genes and CDR3, sequences were annotated using PyIR, a Python wrapper for IgBLAST v1.9, with IMGT germline references. Any read was removed if the V/J assignment was weak (E-value above 1e-6), the CDR3 was missing, or the read contained stop codons, out-of-frame junctions, or ambiguous translated residues. V3J clonotypes were defined as sequences sharing an identical inferred V gene, J gene, and CDR3 amino acid sequence. Percentage overlap between repertoires was calculated by dividing the number of shared unique clonotypes by the size of the smaller repertoire. Repertoire richness was assessed with RTK rarefaction, the Chao1 estimator, and Recon v2.1 estimates of unobserved clonotypes. OLGA was used to compute generation probabilities for all TCRbeta clonotypes that the gDNA method yielded from four donors. What TCRdb holds here is the immuneACCESS table cut down to in-frame rearrangements. Part of the clones is not present; checked against another copy, under half of the missing clones reflect an unresolved V gene, and the others are unexplained. V and J calls and clone size are those listed in that table; D and trimming were worked out from the DNA. This sample lists approximately 980,000 clones; roughly 72% were detected once. The ten largest clonotypes hold 1.5% of the sample.

Of note for this clone: No antigen is known for it. One base away there is no much larger clone; base qualities are not given.

The CDR3 starts with the cysteine, ends with the phenylalanine, and has 17 residues. The CDR3 DNA has 51 bases and is translated from base 1. For CDR1 and CDR2, the germline V gene lists SGHTA and FQGNSA. Compared with germline, V lacks 2 bases and J lacks 7 bases; bases without a gene match: 7. The rearrangement joined TRBV7-2 to TRBJ2-3; 15 nucleotides in the junction match TRBD2. The TCR comes from a man aged 18 to 30 in good health. The sequencing sample was made of memory CD4+ T cells sorted from blood. Per the publication, the cell subset or site label means: CD45RA-negative fraction. The CDR3 region reads CASSLRTSGRGSNTQYF. The DNA sequence is as follows: TGTGCCAGCAGCTTACGGACTAGCGGGAGGGGGTCGAATACGCAGTATTTT.